Following are 14 T cell receptor beta chains from one sample sequenced in a study of T cell clonality in common variable immunodeficiency. The assay was immunoSEQ multiplex PCR, and TCRdb's table has in-frame clones only and misses some. Found here are tens of thousands of clones, no singletons; the ten largest cover 1.7%. The source material was peripheral blood mononuclear cells. These receptors were taken from a person aged 18 to 75 in good health.

In its sample, this clone was seen a few times. Partial CDR3 DNA: TGCGCCAGCAGTGAATCGGACGGTCTCGGGGGAGATACG. This translates into CASSESDGLGGDT. The whole CDR3 protein reads CASSESDGLGGDTQYF. The chain carries TRBV10-2 and TRBJ2-3; possibly TRBD2 for D (6 bases). The CDR3 end lies 3 residues beyond the end of the read and is filled in from the germline J gene. CDR1 WSHSY and CDR2 SAAADI come from the germline V gene. There are 16 residues in the CDR3. V lost 3 bases, J lost 5 bases, and 18 bases lay in between.

This clone appeared many times. The read ends 3 residues shy of where the CDR3 ends; the end is completed using the germline J gene. This chain connects TRBV20-1 to TRBJ2-1; 8 nucleotides align to TRBD2. The V gene end was trimmed by 6 bases and the J gene end by 8 bases; junction bases not matched to a gene: 18. The CDR3 length is 16 residues. The germline V gene has CDR1 DFQATT and CDR2 SNEGSKA (reference sequence). The part of the CDR3 DNA that was read is TGCAGTGCCCCGATTGGCCTAGCGGGCTCTGGCGATGAG. The encoded protein is CSAPIGLAGSGDE. The full CDR3 protein reads CSAPIGLAGSGDEQFF.

This clone was seen many times. The read ends 3 residues before the CDR3 terminus; that terminus is restored from the germline J gene. The chain is built from TRBV10-2 and TRBJ2-5, with 8 bases matching TRBD2. The CDR3 length is 13 residues. The V and J ends lost 8 bases and 2 bases, in that order; junction bases with no gene match: 4. The germline gives CDR1 WSHSY, CDR2 SAAADI. The CDR3 loop reads CASRQREQETQYF. CDR3 DNA (partial): TGCGCCAGCCGCCAGCGGGAGCAAGAGACC.

This clone appeared many times. With the read ending 3 residues before the CDR3 end, the germline J gene is used to fill in that end. J is TRBJ2-7 and V is TRBV14, with TRBD2 identical over 7 bases. Trimming cost V 5 bases and J 2 bases; bases outside gene matches: 9. The CDR3 loop spans 15 amino acids. Germline V gives CDR1 SGHDN, CDR2 FVKESK. The covered CDR3 bases are TGTGCCAGCAGCGGACTAGGAGACCCGACCTACGAG. It codes for CASSGLGDPTYE. Given in full, the CDR3 is CASSGLGDPTYEQYF.

The table lists this clone with many counts. The CDR3 end falls 3 residues outside the read, so it is completed with the germline J gene. The V gene is TRBV28, the J gene TRBJ2-1; TRBD1 might be the D (5 bases). This CDR3 has 17 residues. Germline CDR1 is MDHEN and CDR2 is SYDVKM. V lost 6 bases and J 2 bases, leaving 20 bases between the germline ends. The CDR3 reads CASSYLLLGATYNEQFF. The covered CDR3 bases are TGTGCCAGCAGCTACCTCCTTTTAGGGGCCACCTACAATGAG.

About this clone: A far more abundant clone sits one base away, making this likely a read error. The CDR3 end falls 3 residues outside the read, so it is completed with the germline J gene. The chain has TRBV30 and TRBJ2-1, with TRBD1 identical over 8 bases. With V trimmed by 4 bases and J by 8 bases, 10 bases remained unmatched. The CDR3 contains 14 residues. Germline-derived CDR1 and CDR2 are GTSNPN and SVGIG (reference sequence). The sequenced CDR3 bases are TGTGCCTGGACCCCGGGACAGGCGAACTATGAG. It codes for CAWTPGQANYE. The CDR3 in its entirety is CAWTPGQANYEQFF.

Many counts were recorded for this clone. Coverage ceases 3 residues before the CDR3 finishes, and the germline J gene fills in the end. V gene TRBV19 combines with J gene TRBJ1-2; possible D gene TRBD1, 6 bases. Germline V gives CDR1 LNHDA, CDR2 SQIVND (reference sequence). CDR3 size: 16 residues. V dropped 0 bases and J dropped 2 bases, with 13 bases sitting between them. The part of the CDR3 DNA that was read is TGTGCCAGTAGTATAGATCCAGACACAGGGAACTATGGC. Amino acids: CASSIDPDTGNYG. The whole CDR3 sequence reads CASSIDPDTGNYGYTF.

This clone was detected many times. The missing CDR3 end, 3 residues past where the read stops, is filled in from the germline J gene. The genes are TRBV7-3 and TRBJ2-4, with D possibly matching TRBD2 (6 bases). V lost 2 bases and J 8 bases, leaving 10 bases between the germline ends. Per the germline V gene, CDR1 is SGHTA and CDR2 is FQGTGA. This CDR3 is 13 amino acids long. The CDR3 protein is CASSLGGQDIQYF. Incomplete CDR3 DNA: TGTGCCAGCAGCTTAGGAGGGCAGGACATT.

Ten or more counts support this clone. Read data end 3 residues before the CDR3 end; the end is taken from the germline J gene. The chain links TRBV11-2 to TRBJ2-5, with D possibly being TRBD2 (6 bases). The CDR3 extends over 13 amino acids. Germline lookup yields CDR1 SGHAT and CDR2 FQNNGV. Deletions cut 10 bases from V and 0 bases from J, with 12 bases between. CDR3 DNA, as far as it was read: TGTGCCACTAGCGAGGCGTACCAAGAGACC. Its protein product is CATSEAYQET. The whole CDR3 sequence is CATSEAYQETQYF.

This clone was observed many times. The read ends 3 residues early relative to the CDR3; the germline J gene fills the gap. The rearrangement links TRBV6-2 or TRBV6-3 to TRBJ2-2; 11 bases are a match to TRBD2. Germline-derived CDR1 and CDR2 are MNHEY and SVGEGT. The CDR3 is made up of 16 amino acids. V dropped 10 bases and J dropped 5; count of bases not matched to a gene: 12. The CDR3 DNA, read in part, is TGTGCCACCAAGTTCGCACTAGCGGGAGAGACCGGGGAG. It specifies CATKFALAGETGE. The CDR3, in full, reads CATKFALAGETGELFF.

This clone appeared many times. The DNA ends 3 residues before the CDR3 does, and the rest of the CDR3 is filled in from the germline J gene. The rearrangement links TRBV18 to TRBJ2-5; D is unclear. V was pared by 2 bases and J by 1 base, with 14 bases between. From germline, CDR1 is KGHSH and CDR2 LQKENI. The CDR3 is made up of 16 amino acids. CDR3 in amino acids: CASSPLHKFFQETQYF. The sequenced part of the CDR3 DNA is TGTGCCAGCTCACCATTACACAAATTTTTCCAAGAGACC.

Many counts were recorded for this clone. The CDR3 goes on 3 residues after the read ends, and that part is filled in from the germline J gene. This rearrangement joins TRBV7-9 to TRBJ1-1; maybe TRBD1 (5 bases). The CDR3 loop spans 12 amino acids. Germline CDR1 and CDR2: SEHNR and FQNEAQ (reference sequence). The CDR3 protein is CASSSDNRLAFF. CDR3 DNA (partial): TGTGCCAGCAGCAGTGACAACAGGTTA.

This clone was found many times. Sequencing ends 3 residues short of the CDR3 end; the germline J gene provides the rest. The chain carries TRBV10-1 and TRBJ2-3, with no clear D. With 4 bases removed from V and 0 bases from J, the gap between germline ends came to 8 bases. Per the germline V gene, CDR1 is WNHNN and CDR2 is SYGVQD (reference sequence). This CDR3 region has 14 residues. CDR3 in amino acids: CASSGLRSTDTQYF. CDR3 DNA (partial): TGCGCCAGCAGTGGGTTACGGAGCACAGATACG.

This clone was detected many times. The read gets to within 3 residues of the CDR3 end, and the germline J gene fills in the rest. This chain joins TRBV6-2 or TRBV6-3 and TRBJ1-3, with D uncertain. Trimming left V 6 bases short and J 2 bases short, with 11 bases between. The CDR3 is 14 residues long. CDR1 and CDR2 (germline): MNHEY, SVGEGT. The sequenced part of the CDR3 DNA is TGTGCCAGCAGCCGACGGGGTCCTGGAAACACC. Protein sequence: CASSRRGPGNT. The full-length CDR3 reads as CASSRRGPGNTIYF.